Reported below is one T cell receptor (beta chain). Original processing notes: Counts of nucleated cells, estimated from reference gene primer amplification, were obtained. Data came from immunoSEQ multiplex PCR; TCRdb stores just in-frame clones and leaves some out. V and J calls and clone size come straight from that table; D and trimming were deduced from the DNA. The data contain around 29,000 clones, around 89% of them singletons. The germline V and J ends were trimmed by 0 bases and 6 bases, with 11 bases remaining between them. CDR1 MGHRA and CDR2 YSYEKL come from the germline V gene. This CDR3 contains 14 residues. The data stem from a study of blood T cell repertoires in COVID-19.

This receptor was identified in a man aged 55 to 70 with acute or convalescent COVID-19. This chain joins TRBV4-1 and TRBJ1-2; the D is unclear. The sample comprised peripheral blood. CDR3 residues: CASSQDPDLDGYTF. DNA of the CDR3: TGCGCCAGCAGCCAAGATCCGGACTTAGATGGCTACACCTTC.